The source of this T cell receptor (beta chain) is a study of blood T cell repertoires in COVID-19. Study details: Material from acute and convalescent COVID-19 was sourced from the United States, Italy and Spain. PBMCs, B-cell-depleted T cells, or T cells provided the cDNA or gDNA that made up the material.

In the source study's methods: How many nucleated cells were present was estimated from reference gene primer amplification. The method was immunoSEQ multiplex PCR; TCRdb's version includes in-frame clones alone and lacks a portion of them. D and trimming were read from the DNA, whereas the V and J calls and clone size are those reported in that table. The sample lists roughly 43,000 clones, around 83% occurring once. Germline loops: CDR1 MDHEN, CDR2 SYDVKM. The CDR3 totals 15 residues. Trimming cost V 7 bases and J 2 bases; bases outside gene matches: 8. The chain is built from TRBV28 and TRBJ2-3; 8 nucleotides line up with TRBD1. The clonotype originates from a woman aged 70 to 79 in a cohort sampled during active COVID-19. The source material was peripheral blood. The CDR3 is CASTRTGRSTDTQYF. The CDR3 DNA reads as TGTGCCAGCACCCGGACAGGGAGGTCCACAGATACGCAGTATTTT. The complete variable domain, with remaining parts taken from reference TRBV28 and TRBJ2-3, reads DVKVTQSSRYLVKRTGEKVFLECVQDMDHENMFWYRQDPGLGLRLIYFSYDVKMKEKGDIPEGYSVSREKKERFSLILESASTNQTSMYLCASTRTGRSTDTQYFGPGTRLTVL.